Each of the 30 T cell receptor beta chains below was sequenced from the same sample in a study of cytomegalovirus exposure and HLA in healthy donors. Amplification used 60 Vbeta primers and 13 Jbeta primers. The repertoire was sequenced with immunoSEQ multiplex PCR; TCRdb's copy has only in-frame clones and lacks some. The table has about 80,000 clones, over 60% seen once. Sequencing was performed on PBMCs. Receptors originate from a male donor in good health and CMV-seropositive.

The CDR3 loop reads CASSQGIGNYGYTF. DNA of the CDR3: TGTGCCAGCAGCCAGGGGATAGGGAACTATGGCTACACCTTC. The chain uses TRBV5-5 and TRBJ1-2; perhaps TRBD1 as D (6 bases). With 4 bases removed from V and 2 bases from J, the gap between germline ends came to 12 bases. Germline lookup yields CDR1 SGHKS and CDR2 YYEKEE (reference sequence). The length of the CDR3 is 14 residues.

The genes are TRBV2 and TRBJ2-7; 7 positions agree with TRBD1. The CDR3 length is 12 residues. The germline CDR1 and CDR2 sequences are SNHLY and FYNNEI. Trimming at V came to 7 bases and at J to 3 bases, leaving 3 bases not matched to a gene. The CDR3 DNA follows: TGTGCCAGCAAGGGGGACAGCTACGAGCAGTACTTC. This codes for CASKGDSYEQYF.

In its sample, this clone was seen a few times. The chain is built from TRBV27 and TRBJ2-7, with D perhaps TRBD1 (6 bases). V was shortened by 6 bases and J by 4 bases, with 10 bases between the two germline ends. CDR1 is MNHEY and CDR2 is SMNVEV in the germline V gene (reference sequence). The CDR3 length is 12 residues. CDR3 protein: CASRAGVYEQYF. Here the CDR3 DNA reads TGTGCCAGCAGGGCAGGGGTATACGAGCAGTACTTC.

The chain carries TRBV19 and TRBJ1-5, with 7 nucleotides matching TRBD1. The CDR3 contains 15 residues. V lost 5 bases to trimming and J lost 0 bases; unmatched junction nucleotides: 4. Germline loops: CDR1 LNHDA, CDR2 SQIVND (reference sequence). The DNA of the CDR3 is TGTGCCAGTAGTGGGGGGACAGTTAGCAATCAGCCCCAGCATTTT. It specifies CASSGGTVSNQPQHF.

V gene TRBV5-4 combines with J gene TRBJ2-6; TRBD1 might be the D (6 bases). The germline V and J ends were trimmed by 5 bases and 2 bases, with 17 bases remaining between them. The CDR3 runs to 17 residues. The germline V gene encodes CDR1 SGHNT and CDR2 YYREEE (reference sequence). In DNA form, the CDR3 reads TGTGCCAGCAGTACCGATGGGGGCAGGACTGGGGCCAACGTCCTGACTTTC. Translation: CASSTDGGRTGANVLTF. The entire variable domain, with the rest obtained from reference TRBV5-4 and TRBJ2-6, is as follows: ETGVTQSPTHLIKTRGQQVTLRCSSQSGHNTVSWYQQALGQGPQFIFQYYREEENGRGNFPPRFSGLQFPNYSSELNVNALELDDSALYLCASSTDGGRTGANVLTFGAGSRLTVL.

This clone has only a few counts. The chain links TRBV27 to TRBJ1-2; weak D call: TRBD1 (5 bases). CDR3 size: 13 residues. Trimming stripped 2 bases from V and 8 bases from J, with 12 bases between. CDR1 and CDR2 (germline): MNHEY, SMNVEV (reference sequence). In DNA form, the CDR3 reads TGTGCCAGCAGTTTAACGGGGGGAGTCGGCTACACCTTC. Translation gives CASSLTGGVGYTF.

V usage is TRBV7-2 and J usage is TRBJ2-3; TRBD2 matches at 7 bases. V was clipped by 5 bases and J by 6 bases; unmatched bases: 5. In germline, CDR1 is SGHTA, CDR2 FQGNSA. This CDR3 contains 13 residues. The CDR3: CASSLGTTDTQYF. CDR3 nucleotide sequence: TGTGCCAGCAGCCTCGGGACTACCGATACGCAGTATTTT.

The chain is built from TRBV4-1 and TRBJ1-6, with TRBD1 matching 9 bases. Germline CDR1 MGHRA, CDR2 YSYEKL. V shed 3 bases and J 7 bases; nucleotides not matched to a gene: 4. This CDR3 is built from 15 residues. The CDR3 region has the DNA TGCGCCAGCAGCCACGGACAGGGGATGAATTCACCCCTCCACTTT. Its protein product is CASSHGQGMNSPLHF.

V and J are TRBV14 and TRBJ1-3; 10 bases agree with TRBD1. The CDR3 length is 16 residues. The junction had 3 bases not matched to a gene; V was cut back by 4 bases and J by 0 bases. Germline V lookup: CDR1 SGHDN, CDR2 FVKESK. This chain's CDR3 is CASSLTGGSSGNTIYF. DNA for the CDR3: TGTGCCAGCAGCCTGACAGGGGGCTCCTCTGGAAACACCATATATTTT. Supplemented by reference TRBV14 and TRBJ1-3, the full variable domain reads EAGVTQFPSHSVIEKGQTVTLRCDPISGHDNLYWYRRVMGKEIKFLLHFVKESKQDESGMPNNRFLAERTGGTYSTLKVQPAELEDSGVYFCASSLTGGSSGNTIYFGEGSWLTVV.

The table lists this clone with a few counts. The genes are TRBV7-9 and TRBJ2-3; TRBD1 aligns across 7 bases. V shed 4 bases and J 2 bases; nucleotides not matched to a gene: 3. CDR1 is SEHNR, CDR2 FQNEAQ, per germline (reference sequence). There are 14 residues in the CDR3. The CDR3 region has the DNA TGTGCCAGCAGCTCGGGACAGTTCACAGATACGCAGTATTTT. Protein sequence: CASSSGQFTDTQYF.

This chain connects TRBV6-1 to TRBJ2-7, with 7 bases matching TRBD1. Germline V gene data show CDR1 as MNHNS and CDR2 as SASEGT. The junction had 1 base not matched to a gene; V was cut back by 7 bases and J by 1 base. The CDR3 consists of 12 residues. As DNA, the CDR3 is TGTGCCAGCACGGGACAGTCCTACGAGCAGTACTTC. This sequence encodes CASTGQSYEQYF.

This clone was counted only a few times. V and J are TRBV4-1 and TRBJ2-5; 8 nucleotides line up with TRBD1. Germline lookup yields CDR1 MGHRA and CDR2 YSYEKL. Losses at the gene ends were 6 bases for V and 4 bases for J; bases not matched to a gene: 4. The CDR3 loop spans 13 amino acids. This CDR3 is CASSPGTGETQYF. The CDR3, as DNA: TGCGCCAGCAGTCCTGGGACAGGAGAGACCCAGTACTTC.

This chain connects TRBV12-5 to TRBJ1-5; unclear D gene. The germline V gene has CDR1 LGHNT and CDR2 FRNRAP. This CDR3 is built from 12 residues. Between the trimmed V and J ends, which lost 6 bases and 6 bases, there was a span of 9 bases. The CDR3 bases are TGTGCTAGTGGCCATATGAGTCAGCCCCAGCATTTT. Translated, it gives CASGHMSQPQHF.

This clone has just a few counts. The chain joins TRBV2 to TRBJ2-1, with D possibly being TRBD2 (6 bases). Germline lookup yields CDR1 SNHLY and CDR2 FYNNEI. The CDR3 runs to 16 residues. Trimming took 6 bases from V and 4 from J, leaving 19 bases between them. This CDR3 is CASRGGTGVGYNEQFF. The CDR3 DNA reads TGTGCCAGCAGGGGGGGAACGGGGGTTGGTTACAATGAGCAGTTCTTC.

The DNA for the CDR3 is TGTGCCAGCAGCTTAACAGGGGTTCGGTACGAGCAGTACTTC. As protein: CASSLTGVRYEQYF. The rearrangement links TRBV5-6 to TRBJ2-5; 7 bases agree with TRBD1. The DNA end favors TRBJ2-7, so the J call may be wrong. Looked up from germline, CDR1 is SGHDT and CDR2 is YYEEEE. This CDR3 contains 14 residues.

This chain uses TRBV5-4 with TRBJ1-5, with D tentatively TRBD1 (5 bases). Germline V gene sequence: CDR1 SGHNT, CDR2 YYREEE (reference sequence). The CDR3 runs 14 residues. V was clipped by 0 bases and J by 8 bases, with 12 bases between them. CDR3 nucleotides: TGTGCCAGCAGCTTGGGGGGCAGGGAAGAGCCCCAGCATTTT. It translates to CASSLGGREEPQHF. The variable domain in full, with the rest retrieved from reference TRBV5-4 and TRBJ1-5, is ETGVTQSPTHLIKTRGQQVTLRCSSQSGHNTVSWYQQALGQGPQFIFQYYREEENGRGNFPPRFSGLQFPNYSSELNVNALELDDSALYLCASSLGGREEPQHFGDGTRLSIL.

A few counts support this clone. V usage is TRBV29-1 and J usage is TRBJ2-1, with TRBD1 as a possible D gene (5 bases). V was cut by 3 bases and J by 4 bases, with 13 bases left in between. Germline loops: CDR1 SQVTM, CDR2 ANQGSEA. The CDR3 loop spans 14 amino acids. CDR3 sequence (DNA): TGCAGCGTTGACTCCTCAGGGATGTACAATGAGCAGTTCTTC. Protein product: CSVDSSGMYNEQFF.

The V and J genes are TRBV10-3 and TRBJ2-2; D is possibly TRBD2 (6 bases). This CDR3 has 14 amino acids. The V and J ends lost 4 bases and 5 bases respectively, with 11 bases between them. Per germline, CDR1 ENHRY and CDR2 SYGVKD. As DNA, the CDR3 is TGTGCCATCAGTGTGGGGCGGGGAACCGGGGAGCTGTTTTTT. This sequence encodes CAISVGRGTGELFF.

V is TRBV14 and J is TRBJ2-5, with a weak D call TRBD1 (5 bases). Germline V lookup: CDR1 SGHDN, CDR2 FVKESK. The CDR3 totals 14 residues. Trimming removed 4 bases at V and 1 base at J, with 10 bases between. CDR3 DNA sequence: TGTGCCAGCAGCCCAGGGATTAGCCAAGAGACCCAGTACTTC. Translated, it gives CASSPGISQETQYF.

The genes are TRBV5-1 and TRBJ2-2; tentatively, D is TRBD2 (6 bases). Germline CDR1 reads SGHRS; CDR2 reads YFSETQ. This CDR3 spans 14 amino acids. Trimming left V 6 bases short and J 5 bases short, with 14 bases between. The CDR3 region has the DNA TGCGCCAGCAACGGCGGGACCAGGACCGGGGAGCTGTTTTTT. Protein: CASNGGTRTGELFF. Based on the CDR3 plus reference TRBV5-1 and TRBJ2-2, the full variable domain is KAGVTQTPRYLIKTRGQQVTLSCSPISGHRSVSWYQQTPGQGLQFLFEYFSETQRNKGNFPGRFSGRQFSNSRSEMNVSTLELGDSALYLCASNGGTRTGELFFGEGSRLTVL.

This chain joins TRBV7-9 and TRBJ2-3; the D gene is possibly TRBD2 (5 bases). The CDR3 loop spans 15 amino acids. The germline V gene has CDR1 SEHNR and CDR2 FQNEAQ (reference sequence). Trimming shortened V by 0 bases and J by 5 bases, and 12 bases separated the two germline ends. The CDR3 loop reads CASSLAGARGDTQYF. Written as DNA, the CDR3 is TGTGCCAGCAGCTTAGCGGGAGCGCGCGGAGATACGCAGTATTTT.

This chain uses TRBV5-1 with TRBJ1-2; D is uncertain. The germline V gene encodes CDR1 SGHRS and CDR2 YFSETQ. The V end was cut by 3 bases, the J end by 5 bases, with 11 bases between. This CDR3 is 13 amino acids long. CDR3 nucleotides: TGCGCCAGCAGCTCCGACGGAGCTTATGGCTACACCTTC. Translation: CASSSDGAYGYTF.

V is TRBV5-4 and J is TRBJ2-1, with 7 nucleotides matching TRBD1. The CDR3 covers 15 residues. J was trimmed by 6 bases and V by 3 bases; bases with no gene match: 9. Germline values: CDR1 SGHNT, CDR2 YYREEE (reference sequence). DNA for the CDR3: TGTGCCAGCAGCTCCCGACAGGGATCACTCAATGAGCAGTTCTTC. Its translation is CASSSRQGSLNEQFF.

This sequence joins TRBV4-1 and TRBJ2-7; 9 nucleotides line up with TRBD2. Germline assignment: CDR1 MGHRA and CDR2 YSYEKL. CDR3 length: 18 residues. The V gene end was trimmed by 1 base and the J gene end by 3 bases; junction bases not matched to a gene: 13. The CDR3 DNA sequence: TGCGCCAGCAGCCAAGTACCGGTTTCTAGCGGGATGCTCTACGAGCAGTACTTC. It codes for CASSQVPVSSGMLYEQYF.

The CDR3 spells CASSVSGITGELFF. CDR3 nucleotides: TGTGCCAGCAGTGTTAGCGGGATCACCGGGGAGCTGTTTTTT. The chain joins TRBV27 to TRBJ2-2; 8 bases are shared with TRBD2. After removal of 5 bases from V and 4 bases from J, the junction contained 3 bases not matched to a gene. The CDR3 totals 14 residues. CDR1 is MNHEY and CDR2 is SMNVEV in the germline V gene (reference sequence).

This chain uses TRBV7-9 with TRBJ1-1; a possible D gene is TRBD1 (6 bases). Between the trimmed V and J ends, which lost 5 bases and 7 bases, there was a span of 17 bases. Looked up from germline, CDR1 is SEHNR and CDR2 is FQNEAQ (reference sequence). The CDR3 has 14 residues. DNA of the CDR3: TGTGCCAGCAGCCGCTCAGGGGATGGAGATGAAGCTTTCTTT. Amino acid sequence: CASSRSGDGDEAFF.

The CDR3 region is CASSFDGVNTEAFF. The CDR3 DNA reads TGTGCCAGCAGTTTTGATGGAGTGAACACTGAAGCTTTCTTT. The chain uses TRBV28 and TRBJ1-1; D is unclear. Germline values: CDR1 MDHEN, CDR2 SYDVKM. The CDR3 sequence is 14 residues long. Trimming stripped 3 bases from V and 0 bases from J, with 8 bases between.

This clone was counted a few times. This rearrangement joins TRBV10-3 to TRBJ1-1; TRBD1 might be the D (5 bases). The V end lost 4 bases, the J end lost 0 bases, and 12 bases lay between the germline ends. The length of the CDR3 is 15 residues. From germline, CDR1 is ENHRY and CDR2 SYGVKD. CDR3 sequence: CAISGGGGLNTEAFF. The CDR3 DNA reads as TGTGCCATCAGTGGGGGGGGTGGACTGAACACTGAAGCTTTCTTT.

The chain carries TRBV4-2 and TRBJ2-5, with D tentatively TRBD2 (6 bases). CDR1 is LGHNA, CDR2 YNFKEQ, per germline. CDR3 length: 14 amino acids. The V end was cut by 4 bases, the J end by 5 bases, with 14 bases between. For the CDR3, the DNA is TGTGCCAGCAGCCGCGGCGCGGGGCTGGAGACCCAGTACTTC. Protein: CASSRGAGLETQYF.

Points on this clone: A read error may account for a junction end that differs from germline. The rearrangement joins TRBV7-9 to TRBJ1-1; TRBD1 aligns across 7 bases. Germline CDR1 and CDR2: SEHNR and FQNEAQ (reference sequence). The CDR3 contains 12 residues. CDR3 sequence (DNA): TGTTCCAGCAGCCCAGGGGGGACTGAAGCTTTCTTT. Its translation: CSSSPGGTEAFF. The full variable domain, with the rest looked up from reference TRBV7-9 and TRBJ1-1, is DTGVSQNPRHKITKRGQNVTFRCDPISEHNRLYWYRQTLGQGPEFLTYFQNEAQLEKSRLLSDRFSAERPKGSFSTLEIQRTEQGDSAMYLCSSSPGGTEAFFGQGTRLTVV.